This TCR beta chain is drawn from a study of blood T cell repertoires in COVID-19. Study details: Material from acute and convalescent COVID-19 was sourced from the United States, Italy and Spain.

As handled by the study authors: Counts of nucleated cells, estimated from reference gene primer amplification, were obtained. Assay used: immunoSEQ multiplex PCR; TCRdb lists only in-frame clones, some missing. V and J calls and clone size are copied from that table; D and trimming were computed from the DNA. The data show hundreds of thousands of clones, approximately 88% seen once. CDR3 size: 11 residues. Trimming took off 7 bases at V and 6 bases at J, with 9 bases between the two ends. From germline, CDR1 is SGHNT and CDR2 YYREEE (reference sequence). The V call is TRBV5-4, the J call TRBJ2-3; no definite D call. The specimen was peripheral blood. This TCR was recovered from a woman between 50 and 59 years old with active or convalescent COVID-19. CDR3 DNA: TGTGCCAGCTCGTGGGCGGATACGCAGTATTTT. Translation: CASSWADTQYF.